One sample yielded the 31 T cell receptor beta chains listed below, sequenced in a study of memory CD4+ T cells and cytomegalovirus serostatus. The sort gate was single viable CD3+CD4+CD8-CD45RO+ cells for memory CD4+ T cells. Sequenced by immunoSEQ multiplex PCR; TCRdb stores in-frame clones only, minus some. Of 50,000 or so clones in the sample, approximately 80% were seen once. Sequences were obtained from memory CD4+ T cells from blood. Every receptor here comes from an adult in good health and CMV-seronegative.

V usage is TRBV6-1 and J usage is TRBJ2-2, with D possibly being TRBD1 (5 bases). The CDR3 totals 13 residues. Germline values: CDR1 MNHNS, CDR2 SASEGT. V lost 7 bases, J lost 3 bases, and 9 bases lay in between. The CDR3, as DNA: TGTGCCAGCATCCCACAGGACACCGGGGAGCTGTTTTTT. It specifies CASIPQDTGELFF.

The gene calls are TRBV11-2 and TRBJ2-6; D unclear. The CDR3 covers 17 residues. The V gene lost 0 bases and the J gene lost 3 bases, with 12 bases spanning the gap. CDR1 and CDR2 (germline): SGHAT, FQNNGV. The CDR3: CASSLDQGQDGANVLTF. DNA for the CDR3: TGTGCCAGCAGCTTAGATCAAGGGCAGGATGGGGCCAACGTCCTGACTTTC.

The rearrangement uses TRBV7-8 and TRBJ2-5, with unresolved D. Germline V gives CDR1 SGHVS, CDR2 FQNEAQ. The CDR3 length is 16 residues. V was clipped by 2 bases and J by 5 bases, with 18 bases between them. The CDR3 nucleotides read TGTGCCAGCAGCTTAAGTGGGGTTCGGTTCGCGGAGACCCAGTACTTC. Residues: CASSLSGVRFAETQYF.

This chain links TRBV5-1 with TRBJ1-2, with D perhaps TRBD1 (5 bases). Germline V gives CDR1 SGHRS, CDR2 YFSETQ. The CDR3 contains 15 residues. V was cut by 4 bases and J by 2 bases, with 15 bases left in between. CDR3 sequence reads: CASSGEGGTNYGYTF. The CDR3 DNA follows: TGCGCCAGCAGCGGCGAAGGCGGGACCAACTATGGCTACACCTTC.

V and J are TRBV28 and TRBJ1-5; 8 bases match TRBD1. Germline V gives CDR1 MDHEN, CDR2 SYDVKM. CDR3 size: 15 residues. Trimming at V came to 8 bases and at J to 7 bases, leaving 13 bases not matched to a gene. CDR3 DNA: TGTGCCAGCCGGAAACAGGGGGAGTCAGGGCAGCCCCAGCATTTT. Its protein product is CASRKQGESGQPQHF. The full variable domain, its missing parts supplied by reference TRBV28 and TRBJ1-5, is DVKVTQSSRYLVKRTGEKVFLECVQDMDHENMFWYRQDPGLGLRLIYFSYDVKMKEKGDIPEGYSVSREKKERFSLILESASTNQTSMYLCASRKQGESGQPQHFGDGTRLSIL.

The gene calls are TRBV6-6 and TRBJ2-1, with 12 bases fitting TRBD1. CDR1 is MNHNY and CDR2 is SVGAGI in the germline V gene (reference sequence). The CDR3 sequence is 15 residues long. Trimming at V came to 7 bases and at J to 8 bases, leaving 9 bases not matched to a gene. The CDR3 spells CASKPGTGGNDEQFF. CDR3 nucleotides: TGTGCCAGCAAGCCGGGGACAGGGGGCAACGATGAGCAGTTCTTC.

The V call is TRBV6-4, the J call TRBJ1-4; possible D gene TRBD1, 6 bases. V lost 4 bases to trimming and J lost 6 bases, with 18 bases between them. The CDR3 extends over 16 amino acids. Germline loops: CDR1 MRHNA, CDR2 SNTAGT. The CDR3 sequence is CASSVHREERDEKLFF. The CDR3 DNA reads as TGTGCCAGCAGTGTCCACAGGGAGGAGAGAGATGAAAAACTGTTTTTT.

The rearrangement links TRBV5-1 to TRBJ1-4; the D gene is possibly TRBD1 (6 bases). There are 15 residues in the CDR3. The V gene lost 4 bases and the J gene lost 2 bases, with 12 bases spanning the gap. The germline gives CDR1 SGHRS, CDR2 YFSETQ. The CDR3 sequence is CASSVMGATNEKLFF. For the CDR3, the DNA is TGCGCCAGCAGCGTCATGGGGGCGACTAATGAAAAACTGTTTTTT. Full variable domain (rest looked up from reference TRBV5-1 and TRBJ1-4): KAGVTQTPRYLIKTRGQQVTLSCSPISGHRSVSWYQQTPGQGLQFLFEYFSETQRNKGNFPGRFSGRQFSNSRSEMNVSTLELGDSALYLCASSVMGATNEKLFFGSGTQLSVL.

About this clone itself: Other DNA variants within this sample encode the same CDR3. The V gene is TRBV19, the J gene TRBJ1-6; perhaps TRBD1 as D (6 bases). The ends were cut back, 1 base at V and 5 bases at J, with 6 bases in the middle. CDR1 and CDR2 from the germline V gene are LNHDA and SQIVND (reference sequence). This CDR3 has 14 amino acids. CDR3 region: CASSIAGDNSPLHF. DNA for the CDR3: TGTGCCAGTAGTATAGCAGGGGATAATTCACCCCTCCACTTT.

The chain recombines TRBV4-2 with TRBJ1-1; 7 positions match TRBD1. The CDR3 length is 15 residues. The J segment lost 1 base and the V segment lost 5 bases, leaving 7 bases of the junction unmatched. Germline-derived CDR1 and CDR2 are LGHNA and YNFKEQ. The CDR3 bases are TGTGCCAGCAGCTTGGTGACAGGGCGGAACACTGAAGCTTTCTTT. It yields the protein CASSLVTGRNTEAFF.

V and J are TRBV7-6 and TRBJ1-2; D is undetermined. Germline loops: CDR1 SGHVS, CDR2 FNYEAQ. Trimming took off 1 base at V and 3 bases at J, with 9 bases between the two ends. This CDR3 has 14 residues. The CDR3 region is CASSLGAMDYGYTF. DNA of the CDR3: TGTGCCAGCAGCTTAGGCGCGATGGACTATGGCTACACCTTC.

This clone occurred a few times. The rearrangement uses TRBV5-4 and TRBJ2-3; D is tentatively TRBD1 or TRBD2 (5 bases each). Germline CDR1 SGHNT, CDR2 YYREEE (reference sequence). This CDR3 contains 12 residues. V shed 7 bases and J shed 1 base, with 7 bases lying between them. CDR3 residues: CASGGGTDTQYF. CDR3 coding DNA: TGTGCCAGCGGGGGAGGCACAGATACGCAGTATTTT.

The rearrangement links TRBV6-1 to TRBJ1-1; D unresolved. Germline lookup yields CDR1 MNHNS and CDR2 SASEGT. Trimming stripped 1 base from V and 1 base from J, with 4 bases between. The CDR3 is 13 amino acids. The CDR3 loop is CASSEGQNTEAFF. As DNA, the CDR3 is TGTGCCAGCAGTGAAGGTCAGAACACTGAAGCTTTCTTT.

This clone was recorded once. The V and J genes are TRBV5-1 and TRBJ1-1; D perhaps matches TRBD1 (5 bases). Trimming took 4 bases from V and 1 from J, leaving 8 bases between them. CDR1 is SGHRS and CDR2 is YFSETQ in the germline V gene. The CDR3 totals 13 residues. CDR3: CASSDQGNTEAFF. In DNA, the CDR3 is TGCGCCAGCAGCGACCAGGGGAACACTGAAGCTTTCTTT. The whole variable domain, filled in from reference TRBV5-1 and TRBJ1-1, reads KAGVTQTPRYLIKTRGQQVTLSCSPISGHRSVSWYQQTPGQGLQFLFEYFSETQRNKGNFPGRFSGRQFSNSRSEMNVSTLELGDSALYLCASSDQGNTEAFFGQGTRLTVV.

This clone was seen once. The chain is built from TRBV7-3 and TRBJ2-2; D possibly uses TRBD1 or TRBD2 (5 bases each). The germline V and J ends were trimmed by 2 bases and 7 bases, with 8 bases remaining between them. Looked up from germline, CDR1 is SGHTA and CDR2 is FQGTGA. This CDR3 comprises 13 residues. The CDR3: CASSLVGDGELFF. CDR3 sequence (DNA): TGTGCCAGCAGCTTAGTGGGGGACGGGGAGCTGTTTTTT.

In DNA, the CDR3 is TGTCCCAGGGGTCGGGAAAGTCCCCGTGTGGCCCTCCACTTT. Residues: CPRGRESPRVALHF. This chain joins TRBV21-1 and TRBJ1-6. TRBV21-1 is shown as a pseudogene. The CDR3 spans 14 residues.

V is TRBV5-1 and J is TRBJ2-6; D may be TRBD2 (5 bases). This CDR3 has 18 amino acids. CDR1 and CDR2 from the germline V gene are SGHRS and YFSETQ. Trimming pared 1 base from V and 2 bases from J, leaving 16 bases between. The CDR3 is CASSLNGPGVAGANVLTF. Written as DNA, the CDR3 is TGCGCCAGCAGCTTGAACGGCCCCGGGGTAGCTGGGGCCAACGTCCTGACTTTC. The full variable domain, completed using reference TRBV5-1 and TRBJ2-6, is KAGVTQTPRYLIKTRGQQVTLSCSPISGHRSVSWYQQTPGQGLQFLFEYFSETQRNKGNFPGRFSGRQFSNSRSEMNVSTLELGDSALYLCASSLNGPGVAGANVLTFGAGSRLTVL.

The J gene is TRBJ2-3, the V gene TRBV5-1, with D unclear. This CDR3 region has 15 residues. The V gene lost 1 base and the J gene lost 1 base, with 10 bases spanning the gap. Germline assignment: CDR1 SGHRS and CDR2 YFSETQ. CDR3 nucleotide sequence: TGCGCCAGCAGCTTGAGGGCGGCTGGCACAGATACGCAGTATTTT. This codes for CASSLRAAGTDTQYF.

This clone was seen a few times. The V and J genes are TRBV5-6 and TRBJ1-6, with TRBD1 matching 7 bases. CDR3 length: 14 amino acids. Germline CDR1 is SGHDT and CDR2 is YYEEEE. Trimming at V came to 5 bases and at J to 8 bases, leaving 7 bases not matched to a gene. DNA for the CDR3: TGTGCCAGCAGAACAGGGGCCCGATATTCACCCCTCCACTTT. Its translation: CASRTGARYSPLHF.

Comment on this clone: Other nucleotide sequences from this sample produce the same CDR3. The V gene is TRBV9, the J gene TRBJ1-1; D is undetermined. The CDR3 length is 13 residues. The V gene lost 2 bases and the J gene lost 1 base, with 6 bases spanning the gap. Looked up from germline, CDR1 is SGDLS and CDR2 is YYNGEE. CDR3 coding DNA: TGTGCCAGCAGCGTCACGGGGAACACTGAAGCTTTCTTT. Translated, it gives CASSVTGNTEAFF.

V usage is TRBV5-8 and J usage is TRBJ2-2, with a tentative D call TRBD1 (6 bases). The CDR3 is 15 residues long. The germline V gene encodes CDR1 SGHTS and CDR2 YDEGEE. The V end was cut by 2 bases, the J end by 5 bases, with 13 bases between. CDR3 DNA sequence: TGTGCCAGCAGCTTTGGGACACATCAAACCGGGGAGCTGTTTTTT. The encoded protein is CASSFGTHQTGELFF.

Only one count was recorded for this clone. V gene TRBV4-1 combines with J gene TRBJ1-5; 9 bases are shared with TRBD1. Unmatched junction bases numbered 9, after V lost 0 bases and J lost 6 bases. The CDR3 spans 17 residues. Germline-derived CDR1 and CDR2 are MGHRA and YSYEKL. The CDR3 bases are TGCGCCAGCAGCCAAGACCCGGGACAGGGAATTTTTCAGCCCCAGCATTTT. Its protein is CASSQDPGQGIFQPQHF.

The genes are TRBV30 and TRBJ1-2; TRBD1 matches at 7 bases. Germline CDR1 reads GTSNPN; CDR2 reads SVGIG (reference sequence). This CDR3 comprises 13 residues. V lost 5 bases, J lost 4 bases, and 7 bases stayed unmatched. CDR3 sequence reads: CAWQIRGFYGYTF. The CDR3 bases are TGTGCCTGGCAAATCAGGGGGTTCTATGGCTACACCTTC. Using reference TRBV30 and TRBJ1-2 for the parts outside the CDR3, the full variable domain is SQTIHQWPATLVQPVGSPLSLECTVEGTSNPNLYWYRQAAGRGLQLLFYSVGIGQISSEVPQNLSASRPQDRQFILSSKKLLLSDSGFYLCAWQIRGFYGYTFGSGTRLTVV.

The chain couples TRBV5-1 to TRBJ2-7, with 7 bases lining up with TRBD1. Trimming removed 0 bases from V and 2 bases from J; junction bases left unmatched: 5. Germline V lookup: CDR1 SGHRS, CDR2 YFSETQ. This CDR3 region has 15 residues. The CDR3 DNA sequence: TGCGCCAGCAGCTTGGGCGGAACAGGGGCCTACGAGCAGTACTTC. It codes for CASSLGGTGAYEQYF.

The chain carries TRBV6-5 and TRBJ1-4, with 8 bases aligning to TRBD1. This CDR3 comprises 15 residues. V lost 4 bases and J lost 5; bases outside the gene matches: 6. Per the germline V gene, CDR1 is MNHEY and CDR2 is SVGAGI. The CDR3 sequence is CASSSGQGKNEKLFF. DNA for the CDR3: TGTGCCAGCAGTTCTGGACAGGGTAAAAATGAAAAACTGTTTTTT.

The chain has TRBV4-3 and TRBJ2-3; possibly TRBD1 for D (6 bases). V gave up 1 base and J gave up 0 bases, with 11 bases separating them. CDR3 length: 16 amino acids. Germline CDR1 reads LGHNA; CDR2 reads YSLEER. CDR3 residues: CASSQVAGASTDTQYF. The CDR3 DNA reads TGCGCCAGCAGCCAAGTTGCAGGGGCAAGCACAGATACGCAGTATTTT.

The CDR3 reads CASSLVGSGVTGELFF. The CDR3 nucleotides are TGTGCCAGCAGCTTGGTGGGTAGCGGGGTCACCGGGGAGCTGTTTTTT. V usage is TRBV5-6 and J usage is TRBJ2-2, with 8 bases identical to TRBD2. The CDR3 sequence is 16 residues long. Germline CDR1 is SGHDT and CDR2 is YYEEEE. Trimming removed 0 bases from V and 4 bases from J; junction bases left unmatched: 5.

The chain links TRBV7-2 to TRBJ1-1; tentative D call: TRBD1 (6 bases). CDR1 SGHTA and CDR2 FQGNSA come from the germline V gene. There are 14 residues in the CDR3. V lost 1 base and J lost 4, with 10 bases in between. The CDR3: CASSLGRGSTEAFF. DNA of the CDR3: TGTGCCAGCAGCTTAGGGAGGGGGTCCACTGAAGCTTTCTTT. The entire variable domain, with the rest obtained from reference TRBV7-2 and TRBJ1-1, is as follows: GAGVSQSPSNKVTEKGKDVELRCDPISGHTALYWYRQSLGQGLEFLIYFQGNSAPDKSGLPSDRFSAERTGGSVSTLTIQRTQQEDSAVYLCASSLGRGSTEAFFGQGTRLTVV.

The chain joins TRBV5-1 to TRBJ1-1; D is uncertain. Trimming pared 0 bases from V and 6 bases from J, leaving 12 bases between. The V gene's germline CDR1 is SGHRS and CDR2 YFSETQ. The CDR3 loop spans 14 amino acids. CDR3 sequence: CASSLGRRSAEAFF. The CDR3 DNA reads as TGCGCCAGCAGCTTGGGGCGACGGAGTGCTGAAGCTTTCTTT.

The chain combines TRBV5-6 with TRBJ1-4, with D tentatively TRBD1 (5 bases). Germline V gene sequence: CDR1 SGHDT, CDR2 YYEEEE. Trimming cost V 4 bases and J 0 bases, with 10 bases left between them. CDR3 size: 15 residues. CDR3 coding DNA: TGTGCCAGCAGCGGCACAGGCGCAACTAATGAAAAACTGTTTTTT. As protein: CASSGTGATNEKLFF.

This rearrangement joins TRBV10-3 to TRBJ2-7; D possibly uses TRBD1 or TRBD2 (5 bases each). CDR1 is ENHRY and CDR2 is SYGVKD in the germline V gene. The CDR3 loop spans 12 amino acids. Deletions cut 10 bases from V and 3 bases from J, with 13 bases between. The chain's CDR3 is CATRDANYEQYF. The CDR3, as DNA: TGTGCCACCCGGGACGCCAACTACGAGCAGTACTTC.